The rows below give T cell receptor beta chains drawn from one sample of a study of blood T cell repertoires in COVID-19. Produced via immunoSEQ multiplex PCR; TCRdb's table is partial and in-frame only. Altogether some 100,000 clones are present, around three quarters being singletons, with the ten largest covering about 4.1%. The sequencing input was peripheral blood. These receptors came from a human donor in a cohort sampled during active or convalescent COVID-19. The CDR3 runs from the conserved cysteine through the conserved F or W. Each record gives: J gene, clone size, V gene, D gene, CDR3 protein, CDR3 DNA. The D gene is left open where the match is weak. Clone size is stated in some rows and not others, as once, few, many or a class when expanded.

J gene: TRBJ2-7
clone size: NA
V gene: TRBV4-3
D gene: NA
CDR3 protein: CASSQVAGPYEQYF
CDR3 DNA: TGCGCCAGCAGCCAAGTGGCAGGGCCCTACGAGCAGTACTTC

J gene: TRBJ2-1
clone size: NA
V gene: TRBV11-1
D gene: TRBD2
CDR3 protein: CASSPTSGSRNEQFF
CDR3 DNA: TGTGCCAGCAGCCCGACTAGCGGGAGTAGAAATGAGCAGTTCTTC

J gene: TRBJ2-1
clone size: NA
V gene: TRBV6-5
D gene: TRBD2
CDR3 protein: CASRLSGSSANEQFF
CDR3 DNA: TGTGCCAGCAGGTTGAGCGGGAGTTCTGCAAATGAGCAGTTCTTC

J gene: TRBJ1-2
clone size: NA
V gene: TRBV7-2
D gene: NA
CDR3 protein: CASSLGRGGANYGYTF
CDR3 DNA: TGTGCCAGCAGCTTAGGACGGGGGGGCGCTAACTATGGCTACACCTTC

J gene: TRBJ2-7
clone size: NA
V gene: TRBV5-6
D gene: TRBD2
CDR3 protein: CASSFWRESRRGSYEQYF
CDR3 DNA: TGTGCCAGCAGCTTCTGGCGGGAGTCCCGGCGGGGGTCCTACGAGCAGTACTTC

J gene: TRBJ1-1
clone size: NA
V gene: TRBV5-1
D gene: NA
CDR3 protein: CASKGGAEAFF
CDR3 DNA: TGCGCCAGCAAGGGAGGGGCTGAAGCTTTCTTT

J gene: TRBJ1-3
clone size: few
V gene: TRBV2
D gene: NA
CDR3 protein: CASSEMGHGNTIYF
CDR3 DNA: TGTGCCAGCAGTGAAATGGGGCATGGAAACACCATATATTTT

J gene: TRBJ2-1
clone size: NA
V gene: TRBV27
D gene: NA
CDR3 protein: CASSSLLGAEQFF
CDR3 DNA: TGTGCCAGCAGTTCCCTTCTAGGGGCTGAACAGTTCTTC

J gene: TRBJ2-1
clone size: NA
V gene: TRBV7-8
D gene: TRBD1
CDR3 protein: CASSWPRQGSSYNEQFF
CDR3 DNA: TGTGCCAGCAGCTGGCCTCGACAGGGAAGCTCCTACAATGAGCAGTTCTTC

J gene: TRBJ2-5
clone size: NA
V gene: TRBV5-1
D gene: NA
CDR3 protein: CASSFGERQETQYF
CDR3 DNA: TGCGCCAGCAGCTTTGGGGAGCGTCAAGAGACCCAGTACTTC

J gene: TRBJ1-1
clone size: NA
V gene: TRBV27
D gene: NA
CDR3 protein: CASSWGDGWNTEAFF
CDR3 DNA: TGTGCCAGCAGTTGGGGGGACGGGTGGAACACTGAAGCTTTCTTT

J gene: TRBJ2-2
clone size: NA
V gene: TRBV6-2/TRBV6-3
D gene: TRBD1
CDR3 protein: CASSYEQGQTGELFF
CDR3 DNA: TGTGCCAGCAGTTACGAACAGGGGCAGACCGGGGAGCTGTTTTTT

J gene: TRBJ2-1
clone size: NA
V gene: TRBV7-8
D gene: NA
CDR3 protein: CASSLVGLLSSYNEQFF
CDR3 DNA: TGTGCCAGCAGCTTAGTCGGTCTTCTGAGCTCCTACAATGAGCAGTTCTTC

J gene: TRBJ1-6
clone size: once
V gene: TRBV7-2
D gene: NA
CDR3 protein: CASSLNRAGNSPLHF
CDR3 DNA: TGTGCCAGCAGCCTGAACAGGGCCGGGAATTCACCCCTCCACTTT

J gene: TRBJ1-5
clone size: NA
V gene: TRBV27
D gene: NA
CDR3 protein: CASSLRGLNQPQHF
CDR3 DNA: TGTGCCAGCAGTTTAAGGGGACTCAATCAGCCCCAGCATTTT

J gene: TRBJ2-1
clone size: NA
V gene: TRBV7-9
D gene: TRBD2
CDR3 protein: CASSLWGVAGDAYNEQFF
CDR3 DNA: TGTGCCAGCAGCTTATGGGGGGTTGCGGGAGATGCCTACAATGAGCAGTTCTTC

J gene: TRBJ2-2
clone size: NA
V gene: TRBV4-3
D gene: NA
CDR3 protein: CASSPILDTPNTGELFF
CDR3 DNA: TGCGCCAGCAGCCCCATCTTGGACACCCCGAACACCGGGGAGCTGTTTTTT

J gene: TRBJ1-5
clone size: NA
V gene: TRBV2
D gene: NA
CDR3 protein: CASSEHPRVNQPQHF
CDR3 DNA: TGTGCCAGCAGCGAGCACCCCAGGGTCAATCAGCCCCAGCATTTT